This record concerns one T cell receptor beta chain sequence. The entry originates in a study of shared clonotypes between healthy human individuals. CDR1 and CDR2 (germline): SGHTS, YDEGEE. The CDR3 spans 15 residues. The V gene end was trimmed by 4 bases and the J gene end by 3 bases; junction bases not matched to a gene: 6. Assay: immunoSEQ multiplex PCR; the TCRdb copy retains only in-frame clones and omits some. Of roughly 450,000 clones listed, more than 65% were seen once; the top ten hold under 15%. Material: PBMCs. The rearrangement joins TRBV5-8 to TRBJ1-5; 8 nucleotides line up with TRBD1. The source is a woman aged 40 to 50 in good health. Some clones in this sample may be carry-over from other donors' samples. CDR3 nucleotides: TGTGCCAGCAGCGGACAGGGTCTCCCCAATCAGCCCCAGCATTTT. Translation gives CASSGQGLPNQPQHF.